These 26 T cell receptor beta chains originate from one sample sequenced in a study of OX40 agonist ivuxolimab in advanced cancers. Generated by immunoSEQ multiplex PCR, the TCRdb table keeps only in-frame clones and is missing some. The sample yields 30,000 to 40,000 clones, less than 85% seen once. Source: CD4+ or CD8+ T cells sorted from blood, taken in a trial of the OX40 agonist ivuxolimab. These receptors were obtained from an adult with an advanced solid tumor such as melanoma, head and neck, liver or kidney cancer.

This chain connects TRBV7-2 to TRBJ1-5; TRBD1 agrees at 7 bases. The CDR3 is 13 amino acids. The V gene end was trimmed by 5 bases and the J gene end by 4 bases; junction bases not matched to a gene: 2. In germline, CDR1 is SGHTA, CDR2 FQGNSA. The DNA for the CDR3 is TGTGCCAGCAGCGACAGGGTTAATCAGCCCCAGCATTTT. Its protein is CASSDRVNQPQHF.

The chain uses TRBV27 and TRBJ2-3; 9 bases are a match to TRBD1. The CDR3 sequence is 16 residues long. CDR1 and CDR2 from the germline V gene are MNHEY and SMNVEV (reference sequence). V trimming: 6 bases; J trimming: 3 bases; junction bases outside the gene matches: 10. The CDR3 loop is CASSPIQGAFTDTQYF. As DNA, the CDR3 is TGTGCCAGCAGCCCGATACAGGGGGCTTTTACAGATACGCAGTATTTT.

The genes are TRBV19 and TRBJ2-1, with a weak D call TRBD1 (6 bases). The V gene lost 7 bases and the J gene lost 0 bases, with 13 bases spanning the gap. Germline values: CDR1 LNHDA, CDR2 SQIVND (reference sequence). CDR3 length: 15 amino acids. DNA of the CDR3: TGTGCCAGTATCGGACAGTGGAGCTCCTACAATGAGCAGTTCTTC. Its translation is CASIGQWSSYNEQFF.

The J gene is TRBJ2-3, the V gene TRBV5-5; 9 bases are a match to TRBD1. Germline assignment: CDR1 SGHKS and CDR2 YYEKEE (reference sequence). V was pared by 6 bases and J by 4 bases, with 9 bases of the junction left unmatched. The CDR3 contains 15 residues. The chain's CDR3 is CASNPGTGRSDTQYF. For the CDR3, the DNA is TGTGCCAGCAACCCCGGGACAGGGCGTTCAGATACGCAGTATTTT.

The CDR3 DNA follows: TGTGCCAGCTCACCTCCAGCTTTCCTGAATGCTTTCTTT. Residues: CASSPPAFLNAFF. The chain recombines TRBV18 with TRBJ1-1, with D unclear. The CDR3 sequence is 13 residues long. Trimming removed 3 bases from V and 11 bases from J, with 16 bases in between. Germline CDR1 KGHSH, CDR2 LQKENI.

This chain joins TRBV5-1 and TRBJ2-3; 7 bases are a match to TRBD1. This CDR3 has 16 amino acids. The germline CDR1 and CDR2 sequences are SGHRS and YFSETQ. V gave up 4 bases and J gave up 1 base; unmatched junction bases: 9. CDR3 sequence reads: CASSPISTGGTDTQYF. CDR3 bases: TGCGCCAGCAGCCCAATTTCTACAGGGGGCACAGATACGCAGTATTTT.

This chain's CDR3 is CASSLWTSGGADEQFF. In DNA, the CDR3 is TGTGCCAGCAGCTTATGGACCAGCGGGGGGGCGGATGAGCAGTTCTTC. This chain joins TRBV7-9 and TRBJ2-1; TRBD2 aligns across 10 bases. Germline V gene data show CDR1 as SEHNR and CDR2 as FQNEAQ (reference sequence). V lost 2 bases, J lost 8 bases, and 9 bases stayed unmatched. The length of the CDR3 is 16 residues.

CDR3 sequence reads: CASLSEETQYF. For the CDR3, the DNA is TGCGCCAGCCTTAGCGAAGAGACCCAGTACTTC. The chain is built from TRBV10-2 and TRBJ2-5, with TRBD2 as a possible D gene (5 bases). Germline lookup yields CDR1 WSHSY and CDR2 SAAADI. The CDR3 runs 11 residues. Between the trimmed V and J ends, which lost 8 bases and 3 bases, there was a span of 7 bases.

The J gene is TRBJ1-1, the V gene TRBV11-2; maybe TRBD1 (5 bases). The CDR3 has 13 amino acids. Germline V gives CDR1 SGHAT, CDR2 FQNNGV. V gave up 2 bases and J gave up 5 bases, with 9 bases separating them. The CDR3 DNA sequence: TGTGCCAGCAGCTTACTCGCAGGGACTGAAGCTTTCTTT. Translation: CASSLLAGTEAFF.

This clone has just a few counts. This chain links TRBV6-6 with TRBJ1-5; TRBD1 matches 7 bases. V lost 7 bases to trimming and J lost 2 bases; unmatched junction nucleotides: 11. The germline V gene encodes CDR1 MNHNY and CDR2 SVGAGI (reference sequence). CDR3 size: 16 residues. The CDR3 sequence: CASTRQGGSGNQPQHF. CDR3 nucleotide sequence: TGTGCCAGCACTAGACAGGGAGGAAGTGGCAATCAGCCCCAGCATTTT.

The chain is built from TRBV27 and TRBJ1-2; TRBD1 is a possible D gene (5 bases). V gave up 6 bases and J gave up 6 bases, with 20 bases separating them. CDR3 size: 15 residues. Germline CDR1 and CDR2: MNHEY and SMNVEV (reference sequence). This CDR3 reads CASSVDSGRLDGYTF. The CDR3 nucleotides are TGTGCCAGCAGCGTAGACAGCGGGAGGTTGGATGGCTACACCTTC.

The rearrangement links TRBV5-1 to TRBJ1-4, with unresolved D. The CDR3 totals 16 residues. V lost 5 bases, J lost 0 bases, and 14 bases lay in between. The germline gives CDR1 SGHRS, CDR2 YFSETQ. The CDR3 nucleotides are TGCGCCAGCAGTCTTGGGAACCCTGCAACTAATGAAAAACTGTTTTTT. Amino acids: CASSLGNPATNEKLFF.

To note about this clone: Sequence at one end of the junction differs from germline and may be a read error. The same CDR3 is also encoded by other DNA sequences in this sample. The V call is TRBV5-1, the J call TRBJ1-5, with TRBD1 identical over 9 bases. Germline CDR1 reads SGHRS; CDR2 reads YFSETQ. This CDR3 has 13 amino acids. CDR3: CASSPGQGQPQHF. CDR3 DNA: TGTGCCAGCAGCCCAGGACAGGGGCAGCCCCAGCATTTT.

This chain connects TRBV5-4 to TRBJ2-7; TRBD2 matches at 8 bases. This CDR3 has 14 amino acids. CDR1 SGHNT and CDR2 YYREEE come from the germline V gene (reference sequence). Trimming removed 7 bases from V and 1 base from J; junction bases left unmatched: 7. CDR3 coding DNA: TGTGCCAGCTTCTCGGCGGGGGGATCCTACGAGCAGTACTTC. It is translated as CASFSAGGSYEQYF.

The chain employs TRBV18 and TRBJ1-5; tentatively, D is TRBD1 (5 bases). The CDR3 is made up of 14 amino acids. Germline V CDR1 and CDR2: KGHSH, LQKENI. Trimming stripped 6 bases from V and 7 bases from J, with 16 bases between. For the CDR3, the DNA is TGTGCCAGCTCCTCCCAAGGGGTGGACCAGCCCCAGCATTTT. Its protein product is CASSSQGVDQPQHF.

The genes are TRBV29-1 and TRBJ2-2; 7 bases agree with TRBD1. The germline V gene encodes CDR1 SQVTM and CDR2 ANQGSEA. V lost 3 bases and J lost 4; bases outside the gene matches: 2. The CDR3 covers 13 residues. This CDR3 is CSVEGQFTGELFF. CDR3 sequence (DNA): TGCAGCGTTGAGGGACAGTTCACCGGGGAGCTGTTTTTT.

In DNA, the CDR3 is TGTGCCAGCAGTTTATACAGGGAAGATACGCAGTATTTT. This sequence encodes CASSLYREDTQYF. This chain uses TRBV27 with TRBJ2-3; weak D call: TRBD1 (6 bases). CDR1 and CDR2 from the germline V gene are MNHEY and SMNVEV (reference sequence). Trimming stripped 1 base from V and 5 bases from J, with 7 bases between. The CDR3 has 13 residues.

The gene calls are TRBV7-9 and TRBJ2-7; perhaps TRBD1 as D (6 bases). V was cut by 4 bases and J by 0 bases, with 10 bases left in between. The CDR3 is 14 residues long. The germline V gene encodes CDR1 SEHNR and CDR2 FQNEAQ (reference sequence). The CDR3 bases are TGTGCCAGCAGCTCATACAGGGACTCCTACGAGCAGTACTTC. This sequence encodes CASSSYRDSYEQYF. The full variable domain, in which reference TRBV7-9 and TRBJ2-7 provide the parts outside the CDR3, is DTGVSQNPRHKITKRGQNVTFRCDPISEHNRLYWYRQTLGQGPEFLTYFQNEAQLEKSRLLSDRFSAERPKGSFSTLEIQRTEQGDSAMYLCASSSYRDSYEQYFGPGTRLTVT.

The chain carries TRBV7-9 and TRBJ2-6; 7 bases are shared with TRBD1. The germline V gene has CDR1 SEHNR and CDR2 FQNEAQ (reference sequence). The V and J ends lost 6 bases and 0 bases, in that order; junction bases with no gene match: 14. The CDR3 sequence is 19 residues long. The CDR3 bases are TGTGCCAGCAGTGTTTATCCGGGACAGCCATTCTCTGGGGCCAACGTCCTGACTTTC. Protein product: CASSVYPGQPFSGANVLTF.

The V call is TRBV5-4, the J call TRBJ2-7; D remains ambiguous. The CDR3 is made up of 15 amino acids. The V gene lost 0 bases and the J gene lost 2 bases, with 12 bases spanning the gap. Germline V gene lookup returns CDR1 SGHNT and CDR2 YYREEE (reference sequence). CDR3 DNA sequence: TGTGCCAGCAGCTTGGGCACGGAGATCCCCTACGAGCAGTACTTC. This sequence encodes CASSLGTEIPYEQYF.

By sample share, this clone is medium-sized (0.01 to 0.1%). V is TRBV5-1 and J is TRBJ1-5; 8 positions agree with TRBD1. V was clipped by 0 bases and J by 4 bases; unmatched bases: 9. The CDR3 spans 17 residues. Looked up from germline, CDR1 is SGHRS and CDR2 is YFSETQ. The CDR3 is CASSLAPSTGANQPQHF. DNA for the CDR3: TGCGCCAGCAGCTTGGCCCCTTCGACAGGGGCGAATCAGCCCCAGCATTTT. The full variable domain, with the rest looked up from reference TRBV5-1 and TRBJ1-5, is KAGVTQTPRYLIKTRGQQVTLSCSPISGHRSVSWYQQTPGQGLQFLFEYFSETQRNKGNFPGRFSGRQFSNSRSEMNVSTLELGDSALYLCASSLAPSTGANQPQHFGDGTRLSIL.

The CDR3 is CASSLTAGGYTF. The CDR3 DNA sequence: TGTGCCAGCTCACTGACAGCGGGGGGCTACACCTTC. V and J are TRBV18 and TRBJ1-2; D is perhaps TRBD1 (5 bases). Trimming left V 4 bases short and J 8 bases short, with 11 bases between. Germline values: CDR1 KGHSH, CDR2 LQKENI. There are 12 residues in the CDR3.

The CDR3 bases are TGTGCCAGCAGCCCCCTAGCGGGGGTCGGCCTTTTTGCAGATACGCAGTATTTT. Translating it yields CASSPLAGVGLFADTQYF. V is TRBV9 and J is TRBJ2-3; 10 positions agree with TRBD2. The CDR3 spans 18 residues. Germline CDR1 SGDLS, CDR2 YYNGEE. V dropped 4 bases and J dropped 4; count of bases not matched to a gene: 15.

This chain uses TRBV19 with TRBJ2-7, with D unclear. V was pared by 1 base and J by 6 bases, with 4 bases between. This CDR3 comprises 11 residues. The germline CDR1 and CDR2 sequences are LNHDA and SQIVND (reference sequence). The CDR3 loop is CASSIGTEQYF. CDR3 DNA: TGTGCCAGTAGTATAGGGACCGAGCAGTACTTC. The complete variable domain, with remaining parts taken from reference TRBV19 and TRBJ2-7, reads DGGITQSPKYLFRKEGQNVTLSCEQNLNHDAMYWYRQDPGQGLRLIYYSQIVNDFQKGDIAEGYSVSREKKESFPLTVTSAQKNPTAFYLCASSIGTEQYFGPGTRLTVT.

The chain carries TRBV6-5 and TRBJ2-5; the D is unclear. The closer fit of TRBJ2-7 to the DNA end suggests the J call may be wrong. This CDR3 comprises 16 residues. Germline V gene data show CDR1 as MNHEY and CDR2 as SVGAGI. CDR3 loop: CASSYSIGPGSYEQYF. The CDR3 nucleotides read TGTGCCAGCAGTTACTCGATTGGTCCGGGCTCCTACGAGCAGTACTTC.

The chain carries TRBV15 and TRBJ1-4; the match to TRBD1 covers 9 bases. The germline gives CDR1 LNHNV, CDR2 YYDKDF (reference sequence). The CDR3 totals 16 residues. The ends lost 0 bases at V and 5 bases at J; junction bases unmatched: 4. The CDR3 nucleotides are TGTGCCACCAGCAGAGATCGGGGGACAGGGAATGAAAAACTGTTTTTT. Translation: CATSRDRGTGNEKLFF.